The present T cell receptor (beta chain) was sequenced within a study of cytomegalovirus exposure and HLA in healthy donors. Primers for the PCR totalled 60 Vbeta and 13 Jbeta. Using immunoSEQ multiplex PCR, the repertoire was profiled, and TCRdb retains in-frame clones only, with some absent. Its table records 45,000 to 70,000 clones. Unmatched junction bases numbered 7, after V lost 4 bases and J lost 0 bases. The CDR3 covers 15 residues. The germline V gene has CDR1 SQVTM and CDR2 ANQGSEA. The sequenced sample consisted of PBMCs. This TCR derives from a woman aged 50 to 60 in good health and CMV-seropositive. This rearrangement joins TRBV29-1 to TRBJ2-3, with 7 nucleotides matching TRBD1. The CDR3 DNA reads as TGCAGCGTTGTCACAGGGGCTCATAGCACAGATACGCAGTATTTT. The encoded protein is CSVVTGAHSTDTQYF.